This TCR beta chain is from a study of T-cell reconstitution after alpha-beta-depleted transplantation in children. The germline CDR1 and CDR2 sequences are SGDLS and YYNGEE. The ends were cut back, 0 bases at V and 7 bases at J, with 16 bases in the middle. This CDR3 has 15 amino acids. Construction of the TCRbeta library involved unique molecular identifiers. TCRdb re-analysed the PCR reads in MiXCR, keeping a single row per CDR3 protein. This sample carries 600,000 to 700,000 distinct CDR3 sequences, around 17% of them seen once, and the ten largest clones take under 1.2%. The origin of this receptor is a human donor who donated a stem cell graft to a child with acute myeloid leukemia. The chain has TRBV9 and TRBJ1-2; tentatively, D is TRBD1 (5 bases). Sample: PBMCs from the stem cell graft donor, taken from the stem cell graft. The CDR3 DNA reads TGTGCCAGCAGCGTAGAGTTTTCAGGGCGCTCTGGCTACACCTTC. Protein sequence: CASSVEFSGRSGYTF.